Shown below are 32 T cell receptor beta chains from a single sample sequenced in a study of response to subunit inactivated influenza vaccine. TCRdb itself ran the RT-PCR reads through MiXCR, one entry per CDR3 protein. The sample holds approximately 170,000 distinct CDR3 sequences, 10% to 15% seen once. In addition, the sample was reused for a study of T cells expressing NK-cell markers. According to that study: What made the TCR beta cDNA was 5'RACE template switching with UMIs.

The source material was CD8+ T cells sorted from PBMCs, sampled 12 days after vaccination. The receptors were sampled from a man between 50 and 59 years old who received an inactivated influenza vaccine.

The CDR3 DNA reads as TGTGCCAGTAGTGTAGGGGCTGGGGCCAACGTCCTGACTTTC. Residues: CASSVGAGANVLTF. V and J are TRBV19 and TRBJ2-6; a weak D match, TRBD1 (5 bases). Germline loops: CDR1 LNHDA, CDR2 SQIVND (reference sequence). This CDR3 comprises 14 residues. The germline V and J ends were trimmed by 5 bases and 2 bases, with 7 bases remaining between them.

This clonotype came up a few times. The V and J genes are TRBV28 and TRBJ2-3; 9 bases fit TRBD1. The ends lost 5 bases at V and 6 bases at J; junction bases unmatched: 9. The CDR3 length is 15 residues. CDR1 MDHEN and CDR2 SYDVKM come from the germline V gene. The CDR3 DNA sequence: TGTGCCAGCAGTATCGGACAGGGGATAGAGGATACGCAGTATTTT. This sequence encodes CASSIGQGIEDTQYF.

This clonotype was counted a few times. The chain employs TRBV4-1 and TRBJ1-2; maybe TRBD1 (5 bases). With 4 bases removed from V and 4 bases from J, the gap between germline ends came to 16 bases. Germline CDR1 MGHRA, CDR2 YSYEKL. This CDR3 has 15 residues. CDR3 residues: CASSPGQGRVYGYTF. CDR3 DNA sequence: TGCGCCAGCAGCCCTGGTCAGGGCCGGGTCTATGGCTACACCTTC.

The V gene is TRBV4-3, the J gene TRBJ2-7; D might be TRBD1 or TRBD2, each matching 6 bases. There are 15 residues in the CDR3. CDR1 is LGHNA and CDR2 is YSLEER in the germline V gene. Trimming cost V 3 bases and J 2 bases, with 14 bases left between them. CDR3 loop: CASSQSRGRPYEQYF. Here the CDR3 DNA reads TGCGCCAGCAGCCAGTCCCGGGGGCGCCCCTACGAGCAGTACTTC.

This clonotype showed up just a few times. The chain carries TRBV25-1 and TRBJ1-1, with D maybe TRBD1 (6 bases). CDR3 length equals 13 residues. V lost 11 bases to trimming and J lost 6 bases, with 19 bases between them. CDR1 and CDR2 (germline): MGHDK, SYGVNS. The DNA of the CDR3 is TGTGCCTCAAGATACACAGGGAGATCTGAAGCTTTCTTT. It codes for CASRYTGRSEAFF.

The gene calls are TRBV29-1 and TRBJ2-1, with 7 nucleotides matching TRBD2. Germline-derived CDR1 and CDR2 are SQVTM and ANQGSEA. Unmatched junction bases numbered 4, after V lost 3 bases and J lost 2 bases. The CDR3 totals 14 residues. CDR3: CSVEGSGTYNEQFF. Here the CDR3 DNA reads TGCAGCGTTGAGGGCAGCGGGACCTACAATGAGCAGTTCTTC.

The rearrangement links TRBV7-9 to TRBJ1-1, with 7 bases that match TRBD1. Germline V CDR1 and CDR2: SEHNR, FQNEAQ (reference sequence). The CDR3 spans 15 residues. The V segment lost 7 bases and the J segment 4 bases; nucleotides outside the gene matches: 12. The CDR3 reads CASTFKGAPATEAFF. The CDR3 nucleotides read TGTGCCAGCACCTTCAAGGGGGCGCCTGCCACTGAAGCTTTCTTT.

The chain is built from TRBV19 and TRBJ2-1; TRBD2 agrees at 10 bases. The CDR3 runs to 15 residues. Losses at the gene ends were 3 bases for V and 7 bases for J; bases not matched to a gene: 6. Germline lookup yields CDR1 LNHDA and CDR2 SQIVND (reference sequence). The CDR3 loop reads CASSMVAGGWNEQFF. CDR3 sequence (DNA): TGTGCCAGTAGTATGGTAGCGGGAGGATGGAATGAGCAGTTCTTC.

This clonotype was recorded at least ten times. The chain employs TRBV4-3 and TRBJ2-2, with 9 bases matching TRBD1. The CDR3 covers 14 residues. CDR1 and CDR2 from the germline V gene are LGHNA and YSLEER. V shed 8 bases and J 4 bases; nucleotides not matched to a gene: 5. The CDR3 is CASGQGRVTGELFF. The DNA for the CDR3 is TGCGCCAGCGGACAGGGGAGAGTCACCGGGGAGCTGTTTTTT.

CDR3 loop: CASSWDSNQETQYF. CDR3 nucleotides: TGTGCCAGCAGCTGGGACAGCAACCAAGAGACCCAGTACTTC. The chain uses TRBV7-9 and TRBJ2-5; 7 bases are a match to TRBD1. CDR3 size: 14 residues. V lost 4 bases, J lost 0 bases, and 2 bases stayed unmatched. Germline-derived CDR1 and CDR2 are SEHNR and FQNEAQ (reference sequence).

J is TRBJ2-7 and V is TRBV4-3, with 9 bases matching TRBD1. The CDR3 runs to 15 residues. CDR1 is LGHNA, CDR2 YSLEER, per germline. V dropped 1 base and J dropped 7; count of bases not matched to a gene: 8. The CDR3 nucleotides are TGCGCCAGCAGCCAAGCCTCCGGGACAGGGTTTGAGCAGTACTTC. It yields the protein CASSQASGTGFEQYF.

V and J are TRBV4-3 and TRBJ2-7; 10 nucleotides agree with TRBD1. The CDR3 is 16 amino acids. Germline V gene lookup returns CDR1 LGHNA and CDR2 YSLEER. The trim removed 0 bases at V and 3 bases at J, leaving 5 bases unmatched. This CDR3 reads CASSQDKGTGDYEQYF. CDR3 sequence (DNA): TGCGCCAGCAGCCAAGATAAGGGGACAGGGGACTACGAGCAGTACTTC.

This clonotype was seen a few times. This sequence joins TRBV7-9 and TRBJ2-1; D possibly corresponds to TRBD1 (5 bases). The CDR3 sequence is 15 residues long. V shed 1 base and J shed 0 bases, with 7 bases lying between them. CDR1 SEHNR and CDR2 FQNEAQ come from the germline V gene (reference sequence). In nucleotides, the CDR3 is TGTGCCAGCAGCTTAGTCCAGGGCTCCTACAATGAGCAGTTCTTC. Protein product: CASSLVQGSYNEQFF.

The rearrangement links TRBV4-3 to TRBJ2-2; 7 bases are a match to TRBD1. Germline CDR1 is LGHNA and CDR2 is YSLEER. With 4 bases clipped from V and 7 bases from J, the junction kept 6 bases outside the gene matches. The CDR3 has 14 amino acids. The CDR3: CASSPHRGDGELFF. CDR3 coding DNA: TGCGCCAGCAGCCCCCACAGGGGCGACGGGGAGCTGTTTTTT.

This clonotype turned up a few times. The chain joins TRBV5-1 to TRBJ2-3; 11 bases fit TRBD2. Germline V lookup: CDR1 SGHRS, CDR2 YFSETQ. V was pared by 3 bases and J by 2 bases, with 11 bases of the junction left unmatched. The CDR3 sequence is 18 residues long. Here the CDR3 reads CASSWMASGGPNTDTQYF. The CDR3 nucleotides read TGCGCCAGCAGCTGGATGGCTAGCGGGGGGCCCAACACAGATACGCAGTATTTT. Complete variable domain (other parts from reference TRBV5-1 and TRBJ2-3): KAGVTQTPRYLIKTRGQQVTLSCSPISGHRSVSWYQQTPGQGLQFLFEYFSETQRNKGNFPGRFSGRQFSNSRSEMNVSTLELGDSALYLCASSWMASGGPNTDTQYFGPGTRLTVL.

This clonotype was seen ten or more times. The chain uses TRBV7-6 and TRBJ2-1; 9 bases align to TRBD2. The germline CDR1 and CDR2 sequences are SGHVS and FNYEAQ. The CDR3 length is 15 residues. V gave up 1 base and J gave up 8 bases; unmatched junction bases: 6. CDR3 in amino acids: CASSLGLSGRYEQFF. The CDR3 DNA reads as TGTGCCAGCAGCTTAGGCCTTAGCGGGAGATATGAGCAGTTCTTC. The whole variable domain, remainder taken from reference TRBV7-6 and TRBJ2-1, is GAGVSQSPRYKVTKRGQDVALRCDPISGHVSLYWYRQALGQGPEFLTYFNYEAQQDKSGLPNDRFSAERPEGSISTLTIQRTEQRDSAMYRCASSLGLSGRYEQFFGPGTRLTVL.

This rearrangement joins TRBV11-2 to TRBJ2-3; the D is unclear. This CDR3 is built from 13 residues. Germline CDR1 SGHAT, CDR2 FQNNGV. V lost 2 bases to trimming and J lost 3 bases, with 6 bases between them. CDR3 DNA sequence: TGTGCCAGCAGCTTAACTCGTACAGATACGCAGTATTTT. Translated, it gives CASSLTRTDTQYF.

This clonotype was recorded many times. The rearrangement uses TRBV27 and TRBJ2-3; TRBD2 matches 9 bases. The CDR3 has 14 amino acids. V lost 3 bases and J lost 9; bases outside the gene matches: 7. The germline V gene has CDR1 MNHEY and CDR2 SMNVEV (reference sequence). CDR3 sequence reads: CASSLTSGLGTQYF. DNA of the CDR3: TGTGCCAGCAGTTTGACTAGCGGCCTAGGGACGCAGTATTTT.

The sample holds many counts of this clonotype. The chain has TRBV12-3 or TRBV12-4 and TRBJ1-6; maybe TRBD1 (5 bases). The V end lost 8 bases, the J end lost 16 bases, and 18 bases lay between the germline ends. The CDR3 has 12 residues. The CDR3 coding sequence is TGTGCCAGCGGCCTGGGACTTCCCCCGCTCCACTTT. This encodes CASGLGLPPLHF.

The chain employs TRBV20-1 and TRBJ2-1; 10 nucleotides agree with TRBD2. The CDR3 is 15 amino acids. J was trimmed by 7 bases and V by 3 bases; bases with no gene match: 9. Germline CDR1 DFQATT, CDR2 SNEGSKA (reference sequence). The CDR3 DNA reads as TGCAGTGCTAGCCCCCCTAGCGGGGGCTGGAATGAGCAGTTCTTC. Amino acid sequence: CSASPPSGGWNEQFF.

The chain has TRBV4-3 and TRBJ2-7; weak D call: TRBD2 (6 bases). V lost 3 bases, J lost 6 bases, and 18 bases lay in between. This CDR3 has 15 residues. Germline V gene lookup returns CDR1 LGHNA and CDR2 YSLEER. The CDR3 spells CASSHRQGGRTEQYF. CDR3 bases: TGCGCCAGCAGCCACCGCCAGGGTGGGAGGACCGAGCAGTACTTC.

This rearrangement joins TRBV7-2 to TRBJ1-6, with D possibly matching TRBD1 (6 bases). The CDR3 sequence is 16 residues long. The V gene lost 1 base and the J gene lost 1 base, with 8 bases spanning the gap. Germline assignment: CDR1 SGHTA and CDR2 FQGNSA. The CDR3 loop reads CASSLVDRSYNSPLHF. The CDR3 DNA follows: TGTGCCAGCAGCTTAGTGGACAGATCCTATAATTCACCCCTCCACTTT.

The V and J genes are TRBV11-2 and TRBJ1-1; no definite D call. The CDR3 has 12 amino acids. Deletions cut 7 bases from V and 5 bases from J, with 11 bases between. Germline V gene sequence: CDR1 SGHAT, CDR2 FQNNGV. The CDR3 DNA follows: TGTGCCAGCATAGGGTCGGGGACTGAAGCTTTCTTT. Protein: CASIGSGTEAFF. Looking up the rest from reference TRBV11-2 and TRBJ1-1 gives the full variable domain: EAGVAQSPRYKIIEKRQSVAFWCNPISGHATLYWYQQILGQGPKLLIQFQNNGVVDDSQLPKDRFSAERLKGVDSTLKIQPAKLEDSAVYLCASIGSGTEAFFGQGTRLTVV.

The CDR3: CASSLERGADGYTF. In nucleotides, the CDR3 is TGTGCCAGCAGCTTAGAGCGGGGCGCGGATGGCTACACCTTC. The chain recombines TRBV11-2 with TRBJ1-2; maybe TRBD1 (5 bases). Trimming cost V 0 bases and J 6 bases, with 11 bases left between them. Germline values: CDR1 SGHAT, CDR2 FQNNGV. This CDR3 contains 14 residues. Complete variable domain (other parts from reference TRBV11-2 and TRBJ1-2): EAGVAQSPRYKIIEKRQSVAFWCNPISGHATLYWYQQILGQGPKLLIQFQNNGVVDDSQLPKDRFSAERLKGVDSTLKIQPAKLEDSAVYLCASSLERGADGYTFGSGTRLTVV.

Ten or more counts support this clonotype. The rearrangement links TRBV6-1 to TRBJ2-1, with 10 bases that match TRBD1. V was pared by 6 bases and J by 6 bases, with 5 bases of the junction left unmatched. This CDR3 has 14 amino acids. Germline loops: CDR1 MNHNS, CDR2 SASEGT. CDR3 sequence: CASSRTGGLNEQFF. In DNA form, the CDR3 reads TGTGCCAGCAGCCGGACAGGGGGGCTCAATGAGCAGTTCTTC.

This clonotype was observed a handful of times. The rearrangement joins TRBV30 to TRBJ2-5; a possible D gene is TRBD1 (6 bases). There are 13 residues in the CDR3. Trimming took 0 bases from V and 4 from J, leaving 9 bases between them. The germline CDR1 and CDR2 sequences are GTSNPN and SVGIG (reference sequence). This chain's CDR3 is CAWSVFRGETQYF. The CDR3 region has the DNA TGTGCCTGGAGTGTGTTCAGGGGAGAGACCCAGTACTTC.

The genes are TRBV12-3 or TRBV12-4 and TRBJ2-7, with no clear D. The CDR3 extends over 16 amino acids. With 8 bases removed from V and 3 bases from J, the gap between germline ends came to 23 bases. CDR3 region: CASGTHFKGRIYEQYF. The CDR3 DNA is TGTGCCAGCGGAACCCATTTTAAGGGCCGAATCTACGAGCAGTACTTC.

CDR3 DNA: TGTGCCAGCAGCATTGGCCGGTACAATGAGCAGTTCTTC. Translating it yields CASSIGRYNEQFF. This chain connects TRBV7-2 to TRBJ2-1; unclear D gene. The CDR3 length is 13 residues. The V end lost 5 bases, the J end lost 4 bases, and 9 bases lay between the germline ends. The germline V gene encodes CDR1 SGHTA and CDR2 FQGNSA. Full variable domain (outside the CDR3, taken from reference TRBV7-2 and TRBJ2-1): GAGVSQSPSNKVTEKGKDVELRCDPISGHTALYWYRQSLGQGLEFLIYFQGNSAPDKSGLPSDRFSAERTGGSVSTLTIQRTQQEDSAVYLCASSIGRYNEQFFGPGTRLTVL.

The chain has TRBV12-3 or TRBV12-4 and TRBJ2-7; 10 nucleotides align to TRBD2. CDR3 length: 15 amino acids. V lost 3 bases and J lost 2; bases outside the gene matches: 4. In DNA, the CDR3 is TGTGCCAGCAGTTTTACTAGCGGGAAAACCTACGAGCAGTACTTC. Amino acid sequence: CASSFTSGKTYEQYF.

This clonotype was detected a few times. This sequence joins TRBV11-2 and TRBJ2-1, with D tentatively TRBD1 (5 bases). CDR3 length equals 15 residues. The germline gives CDR1 SGHAT, CDR2 FQNNGV. V was pared by 10 bases and J by 5 bases, with 21 bases between. CDR3 sequence reads: CAIKLGLRGDNEQFF. CDR3 coding DNA: TGTGCCATCAAGTTGGGGCTCCGAGGCGACAATGAGCAGTTCTTC.

This clonotype was found once. The chain couples TRBV4-2 to TRBJ2-3; D is undetermined. The V and J ends lost 1 base and 3 bases respectively, with 8 bases between them. Germline CDR1 reads LGHNA; CDR2 reads YNFKEQ. CDR3 length: 14 amino acids. CDR3 loop: CASSQADETDTQYF. CDR3 sequence (DNA): TGTGCCAGCAGCCAAGCGGACGAAACAGATACGCAGTATTTT.

This chain uses TRBV6-2 or TRBV6-3 with TRBJ1-5; tentative D call: TRBD1 (5 bases). Germline values: CDR1 MNHEY, CDR2 SVGEGT. V lost 4 bases, J lost 5 bases, and 9 bases lay in between. This CDR3 has 13 amino acids. The CDR3 DNA is TGTGCCAGCAGTTTACAGGCGCATCAGCCCCAGCATTTT. It codes for CASSLQAHQPQHF.